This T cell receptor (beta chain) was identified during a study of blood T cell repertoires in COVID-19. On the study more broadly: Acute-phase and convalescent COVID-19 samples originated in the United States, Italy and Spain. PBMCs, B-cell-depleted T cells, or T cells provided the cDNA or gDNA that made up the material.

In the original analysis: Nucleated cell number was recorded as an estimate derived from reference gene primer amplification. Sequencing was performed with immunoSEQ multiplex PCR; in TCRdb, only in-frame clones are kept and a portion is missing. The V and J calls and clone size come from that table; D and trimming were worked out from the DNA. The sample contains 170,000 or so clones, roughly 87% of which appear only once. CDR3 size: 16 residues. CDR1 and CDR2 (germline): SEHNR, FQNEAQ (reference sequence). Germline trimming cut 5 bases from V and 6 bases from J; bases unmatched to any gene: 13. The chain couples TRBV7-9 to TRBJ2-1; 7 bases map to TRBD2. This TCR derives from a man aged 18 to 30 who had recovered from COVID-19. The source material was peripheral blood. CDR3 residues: CASSQVGGGRANEQFF. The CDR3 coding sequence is TGTGCCAGCAGCCAAGTCGGCGGCGGGAGAGCCAATGAGCAGTTCTTC.